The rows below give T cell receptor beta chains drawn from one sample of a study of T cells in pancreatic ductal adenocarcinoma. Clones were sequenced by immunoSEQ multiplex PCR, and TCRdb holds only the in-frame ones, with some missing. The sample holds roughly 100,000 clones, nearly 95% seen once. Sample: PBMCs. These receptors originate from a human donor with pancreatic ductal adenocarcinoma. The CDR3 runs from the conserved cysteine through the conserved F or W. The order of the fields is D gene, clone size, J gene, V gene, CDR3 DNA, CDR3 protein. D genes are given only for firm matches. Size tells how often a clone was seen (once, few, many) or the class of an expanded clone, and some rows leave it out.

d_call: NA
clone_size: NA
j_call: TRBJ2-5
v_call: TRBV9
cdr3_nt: TGTGCCAGCAGCGTAGAGTCTCGGGTCGGGGAGACCCAGTACTTC
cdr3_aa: CASSVESRVGETQYF

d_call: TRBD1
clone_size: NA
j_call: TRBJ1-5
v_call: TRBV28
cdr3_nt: TGTGCCAGCAGTTTATCGACAGGGACGCGCAATCAGCCCCAGCATTTT
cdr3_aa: CASSLSTGTRNQPQHF

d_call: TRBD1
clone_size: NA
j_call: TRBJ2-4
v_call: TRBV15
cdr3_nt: TGTGCCACCAGCGCCTTTGACAGGGGGCGATCCAAAAACATTCAGTACTTC
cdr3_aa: CATSAFDRGRSKNIQYF

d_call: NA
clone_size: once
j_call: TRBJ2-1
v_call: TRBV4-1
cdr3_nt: TGCGCCAGCAGCCAAGAGAGCTACAATGAGCAGTTCTTC
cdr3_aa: CASSQESYNEQFF

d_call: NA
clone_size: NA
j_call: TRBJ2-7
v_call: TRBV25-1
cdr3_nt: TGTGCCAGCAGTGAATTTGGGGCAGGGGAGTACGAGCAGTACTTC
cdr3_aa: CASSEFGAGEYEQYF

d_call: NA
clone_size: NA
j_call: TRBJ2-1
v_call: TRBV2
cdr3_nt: TGTGCCAGCATGAGGTCCTCCTACAATGAGCAGTTCTTC
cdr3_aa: CASMRSSYNEQFF

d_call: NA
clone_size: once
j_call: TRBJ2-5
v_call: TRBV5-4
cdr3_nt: TGTGCCAGCAGCTTCCTTTTGACGGGAGTAGAGACCCAGTACTTC
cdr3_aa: CASSFLLTGVETQYF

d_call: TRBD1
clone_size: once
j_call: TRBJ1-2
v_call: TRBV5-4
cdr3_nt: TGTGCCAGCAGCTTGTGGTTCGGGACAGGGACCTATGGCTACACCTTC
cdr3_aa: CASSLWFGTGTYGYTF

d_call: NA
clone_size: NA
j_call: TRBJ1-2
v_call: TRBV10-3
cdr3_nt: TGTGCCACCGCCGGGACTCAGAACTATGGCTACACCTTC
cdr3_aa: CATAGTQNYGYTF

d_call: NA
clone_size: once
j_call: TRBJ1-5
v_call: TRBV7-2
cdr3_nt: TGTGCCAGCAGCTTATACGGGGGCAATCAGCCCCAGCATTTT
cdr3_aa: CASSLYGGNQPQHF

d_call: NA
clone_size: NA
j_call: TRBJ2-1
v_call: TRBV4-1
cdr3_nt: TGCGCCAGCAGCCAAGCTAATGAGCAGTTCTTC
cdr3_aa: CASSQANEQFF

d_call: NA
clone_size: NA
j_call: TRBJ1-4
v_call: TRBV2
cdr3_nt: TGTGCCAGCAGTGGGGCAGGGAAAGAAAAACTGTTTTTT
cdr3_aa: CASSGAGKEKLFF

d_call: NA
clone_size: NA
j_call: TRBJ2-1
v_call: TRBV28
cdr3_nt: TGTGCCAGCACCAGCTCCTACAATGAGCAGTTCTTC
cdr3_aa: CASTSSYNEQFF

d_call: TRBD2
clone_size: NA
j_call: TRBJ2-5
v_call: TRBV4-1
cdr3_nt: TGCGCCAGCAGTCTCCTCCCAGCGGGGGGGGCGACCCAGTACTTC
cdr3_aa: CASSLLPAGGATQYF

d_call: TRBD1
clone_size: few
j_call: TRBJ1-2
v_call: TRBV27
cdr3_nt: TGTGCCACCTCCTTAGAGAGGACAGGGATCTCTGGCTACACCTTC
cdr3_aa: CATSLERTGISGYTF

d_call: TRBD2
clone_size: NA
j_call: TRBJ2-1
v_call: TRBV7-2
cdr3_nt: TGTGCCAGCAGCTCCTCTACTTCTAGCGGGAGTAAAGCTGGGCAGTTCTTC
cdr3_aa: CASSSSTSSGSKAGQFF

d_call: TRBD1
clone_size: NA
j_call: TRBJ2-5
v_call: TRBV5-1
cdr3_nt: TGCGCCAGCAGCCTGCTTGTAGGACAGGGCAAAGAGACCCAGTACTTC
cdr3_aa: CASSLLVGQGKETQYF

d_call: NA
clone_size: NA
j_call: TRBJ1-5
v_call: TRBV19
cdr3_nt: TGTGCCACAACCCCAACGGGAGGCAATCAGCCCCAGCATTTT
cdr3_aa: CATTPTGGNQPQHF

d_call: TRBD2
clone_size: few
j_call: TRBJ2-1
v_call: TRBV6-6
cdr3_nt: TGTGCCAGCAGCTCCGGGGGGACTCCCTCCCATGAGCAGTTCTTC
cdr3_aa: CASSSGGTPSHEQFF

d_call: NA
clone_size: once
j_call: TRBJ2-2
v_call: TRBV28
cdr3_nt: TGTGCCAGCGTTGTGCTTCGGGGCACCGGGGAGCTGTTTTTT
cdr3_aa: CASVVLRGTGELFF

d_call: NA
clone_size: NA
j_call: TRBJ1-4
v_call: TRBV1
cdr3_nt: TGCACCAGCAGCCAAACAGGAGATGAAAAACTGTTTTTT
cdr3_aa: CTSSQTGDEKLFF

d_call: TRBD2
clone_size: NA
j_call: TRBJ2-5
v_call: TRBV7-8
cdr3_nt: TGTGCCAGCAGCACCGGACTAGTAGAGACCCAGTACTTC
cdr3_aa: CASSTGLVETQYF